Given below is one T cell receptor beta chain in context. What it binds is not known. The sample is drawn from a study of shared clonotypes between healthy human individuals. The wider study: Researchers drew samples from a couple of women and a few men aged 18 to 49.

Deep-level assay runs were performed. TCRdb's table, derived via immunoSEQ multiplex PCR, lists solely in-frame clones and lacks some. Of 2 million to 2.5 million clones listed, 92% are singletons. The CDR3 is 12 residues long. Trimming removed 5 bases from V and 7 bases from J, with 9 bases in between. Per the germline V gene, CDR1 is SQVTM and CDR2 is ANQGSEA. General study findings and limits: Non-shared clonotypes showed lower generation probabilities than clonotypes common to all four donors.

The gene calls are TRBV29-1 and TRBJ1-6; no clear D. This sequence was found in a man younger than 30 in good health. Some clones in this sample may be carry-over from other donors' samples. What was sequenced was naive CD4+ T cells from PBMCs. Subset of the sample: CD45RA+ positively selected. In nucleotides, the CDR3 is TGCAGCGTTAGGGATAAAAATTCACCCCTCCACTTT. Encoded protein: CSVRDKNSPLHF.